This T cell receptor (beta chain) was identified during a study of shared clonotypes between healthy human individuals. Produced via immunoSEQ multiplex PCR; TCRdb's table is partial and in-frame only. The table records roughly 2,300,000 clones, roughly 92% of them present only once. This clone was recorded only once. The CDR3 is 15 residues long. Trimming pared 4 bases from V and 9 bases from J, leaving 22 bases between. Germline CDR1 is SGHNT and CDR2 is YYREEE (reference sequence). This sequence joins TRBV5-4 and TRBJ2-5; a weak D match, TRBD1 (6 bases). This clonotype was obtained from a man aged 18-30 years in good health. Some clones in this sample may be carry-over from other donors' samples. The specimen sequenced was naive CD4+ T cells from PBMCs. Subset here: CD45RA+ positively selected. The CDR3 DNA follows: TGTGCCAGCAGCCCGGACAGTAATTTAAAGAGATCCCAGTACTTC. This gives the protein CASSPDSNLKRSQYF.